This TCR beta chain was sequenced in a study of CD8 T cells in Susac syndrome. In germline, CDR1 is SGHAT, CDR2 FQNNGV. The CDR3 covers 13 residues. V lost 2 bases and J lost 5, with 6 bases in between. The CD8+ and CD4+ T cells were isolated magnetically using a negative isolation approach, whereas the TEMRA cells were enriched by FACS. An amount of RNA that ranged from roughly 0.5 to 1 ug was reverse transcribed with random hexamers. With immunoSEQ multiplex PCR, TCR beta CDR3 was amplified across 54 Vbeta and 13 Jbeta. TCRdb re-analysed the immunoSEQ multiplex PCR reads in MiXCR, keeping a single row per CDR3 protein. The sample includes about 440,000 distinct CDR3 sequences, 85% of them seen just once. This clonotype was seen a handful of times.

The sequence was obtained from a human donor with multiple sclerosis. The material sequenced was CD8+ T cells from PBMCs. The V call is TRBV11-2, the J call TRBJ2-2; D is undetermined. This CDR3 is CASSLSSTGELFF. The CDR3 nucleotides are TGTGCCAGCAGCTTATCTTCAACCGGGGAGCTGTTTTTT.